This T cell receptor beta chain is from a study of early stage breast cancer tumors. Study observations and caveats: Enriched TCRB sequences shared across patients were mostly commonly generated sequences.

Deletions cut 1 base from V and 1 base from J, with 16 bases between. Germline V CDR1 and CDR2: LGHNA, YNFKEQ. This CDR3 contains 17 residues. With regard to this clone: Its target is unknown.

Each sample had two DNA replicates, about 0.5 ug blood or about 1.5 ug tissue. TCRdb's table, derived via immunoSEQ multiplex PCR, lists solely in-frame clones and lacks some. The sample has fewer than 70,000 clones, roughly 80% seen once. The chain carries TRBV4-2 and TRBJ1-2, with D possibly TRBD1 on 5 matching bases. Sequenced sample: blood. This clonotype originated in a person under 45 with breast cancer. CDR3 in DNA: TGTGCCAGCAGCCAAGGTGTTTCGGGGGTAGTTAACTATGGCTACACCTTC. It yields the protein CASSQGVSGVVNYGYTF.